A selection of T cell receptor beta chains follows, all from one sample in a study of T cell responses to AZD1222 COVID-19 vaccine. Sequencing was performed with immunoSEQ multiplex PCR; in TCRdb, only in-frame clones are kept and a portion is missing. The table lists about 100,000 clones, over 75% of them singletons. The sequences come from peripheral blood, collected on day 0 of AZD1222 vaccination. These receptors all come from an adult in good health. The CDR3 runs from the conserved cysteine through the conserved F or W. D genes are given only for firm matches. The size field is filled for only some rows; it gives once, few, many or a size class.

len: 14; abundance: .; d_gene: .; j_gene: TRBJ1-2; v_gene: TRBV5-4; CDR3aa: CASSLKTANYGYTF; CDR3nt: TGTGCCAGCAGCTTGAAGACAGCTAACTATGGCTACACCTTC
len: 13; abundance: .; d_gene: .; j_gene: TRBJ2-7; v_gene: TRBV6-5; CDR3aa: CASSRSPRYEQYF; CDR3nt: TGTGCCAGCAGTAGGAGTCCACGCTACGAGCAGTACTTC
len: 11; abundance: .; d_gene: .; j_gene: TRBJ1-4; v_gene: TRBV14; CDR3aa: CASSQREKLFF; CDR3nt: TGTGCCAGCAGCCAGCGGGAAAAACTGTTTTTT
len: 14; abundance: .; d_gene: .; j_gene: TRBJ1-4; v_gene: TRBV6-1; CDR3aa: CASSEGFDPEKLFF; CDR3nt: TGTGCCAGCAGTGAAGGGTTTGATCCGGAAAAACTGTTTTTT
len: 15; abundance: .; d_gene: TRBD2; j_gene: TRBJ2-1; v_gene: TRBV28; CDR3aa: CASSFVLAGVDEQFF; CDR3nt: TGTGCCAGCAGTTTTGTACTAGCGGGAGTGGATGAGCAGTTCTTC
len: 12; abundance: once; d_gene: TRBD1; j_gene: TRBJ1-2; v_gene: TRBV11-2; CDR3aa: CASSRQGYGYTF; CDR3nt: TGTGCCAGCAGCCGACAGGGCTATGGCTACACCTTC
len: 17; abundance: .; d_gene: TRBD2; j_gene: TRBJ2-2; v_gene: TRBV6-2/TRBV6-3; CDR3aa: CASSYSSGRADTGELFF; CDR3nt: TGTGCCAGCAGTTACTCTAGCGGGAGGGCCGACACCGGGGAGCTGTTTTTT
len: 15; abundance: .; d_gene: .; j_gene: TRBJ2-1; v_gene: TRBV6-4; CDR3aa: CASSGDMSSYNEQFF; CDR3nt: TGTGCCAGCAGTGGAGACATGAGCTCCTACAATGAGCAGTTCTTC
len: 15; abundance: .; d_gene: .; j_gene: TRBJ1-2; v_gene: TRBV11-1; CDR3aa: CASSHQGRDGYGYTF; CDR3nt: TGTGCCAGCAGCCACCAGGGACGGGACGGCTATGGCTACACCTTC
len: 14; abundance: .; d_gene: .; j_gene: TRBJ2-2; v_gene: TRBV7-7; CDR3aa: CASSLSLAAGELFF; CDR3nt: TGTGCCAGCAGCTTAAGCCTAGCAGCCGGGGAGCTGTTTTTT
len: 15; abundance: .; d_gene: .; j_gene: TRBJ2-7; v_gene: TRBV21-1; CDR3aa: CASSRGSEESYEQYF; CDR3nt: TGTGCCAGCAGCAGAGGGTCAGAGGAATCCTACGAGCAGTACTTC
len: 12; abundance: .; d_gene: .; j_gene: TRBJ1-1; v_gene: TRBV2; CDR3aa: CASSVMNTEAFF; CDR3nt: TGTGCCAGCAGTGTCATGAACACTGAAGCTTTCTTT
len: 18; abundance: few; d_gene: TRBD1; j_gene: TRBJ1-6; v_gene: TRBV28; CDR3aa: CASSSVGQANSYNSPLHF; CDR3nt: TGTGCCAGCAGTTCGGTTGGACAGGCTAACTCCTATAATTCACCCCTCCACTTT
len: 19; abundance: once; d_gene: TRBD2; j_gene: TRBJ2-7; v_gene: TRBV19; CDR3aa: CASSTNFGTSGRAPYEQYF; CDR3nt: TGTGCCAGTAGTACTAACTTCGGGACTAGCGGGAGGGCCCCCTACGAGCAGTACTTC
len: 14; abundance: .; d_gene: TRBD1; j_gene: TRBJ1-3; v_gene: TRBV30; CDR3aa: CAWGDRYNGNTIYF; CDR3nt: TGTGCCTGGGGGGACAGATATAATGGAAACACCATATATTTT
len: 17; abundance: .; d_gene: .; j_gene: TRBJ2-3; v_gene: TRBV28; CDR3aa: CASSLETRGRSTDTQYF; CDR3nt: TGTGCCAGCAGTTTAGAGACTAGAGGAAGAAGCACAGATACGCAGTATTTT
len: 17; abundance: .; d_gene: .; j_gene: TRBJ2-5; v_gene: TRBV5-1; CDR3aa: CASSLERQWGGSETQYF; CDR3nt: TGCGCCAGCAGCCTTGAACGACAGTGGGGGGGCAGTGAGACCCAGTACTTC
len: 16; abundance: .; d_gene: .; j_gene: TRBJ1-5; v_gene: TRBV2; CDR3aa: CASSEAGVYSNQPQHF; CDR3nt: TGTGCCAGCAGTGAAGCGGGCGTTTATAGCAATCAGCCCCAGCATTTT
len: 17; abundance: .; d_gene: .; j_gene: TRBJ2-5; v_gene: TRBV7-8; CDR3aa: CASSLVETRGAEETQYF; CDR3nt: TGTGCCAGCAGCTTAGTGGAGACTAGGGGGGCGGAAGAGACCCAGTACTTC
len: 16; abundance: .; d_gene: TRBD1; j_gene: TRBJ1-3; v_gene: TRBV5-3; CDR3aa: CARSFGRGLSGNTIYF; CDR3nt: TGTGCCAGAAGCTTCGGCAGGGGGCTGTCTGGAAACACCATATATTTT
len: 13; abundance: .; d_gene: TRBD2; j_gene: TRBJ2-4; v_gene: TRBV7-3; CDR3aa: CASSLGREVPQYF; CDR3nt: TGTGCCAGCAGCTTAGGGCGGGAGGTCCCTCAGTACTTC
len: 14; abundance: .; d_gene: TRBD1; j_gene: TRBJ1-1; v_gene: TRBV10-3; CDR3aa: CAIRGTGRIFEAFF; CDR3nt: TGTGCCATCAGGGGGACAGGGCGGATTTTTGAAGCTTTCTTT
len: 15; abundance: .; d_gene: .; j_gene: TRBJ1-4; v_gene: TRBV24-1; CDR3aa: CATSDSRGLSEKLFF; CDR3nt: TGTGCCACCAGTGATTCACGTGGGTTGAGTGAAAAACTGTTTTTT
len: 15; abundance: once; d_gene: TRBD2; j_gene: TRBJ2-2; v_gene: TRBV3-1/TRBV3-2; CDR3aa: CASRLGLENTGELFF; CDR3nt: TGTGCCAGCAGACTGGGACTAGAGAACACCGGGGAGCTGTTTTTT
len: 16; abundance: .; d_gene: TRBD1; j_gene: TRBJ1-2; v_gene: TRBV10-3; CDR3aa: CATKQLQTGEKLGYTF; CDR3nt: TGTGCCACCAAACAGCTTCAGACAGGGGAAAAGCTTGGCTACACCTTC
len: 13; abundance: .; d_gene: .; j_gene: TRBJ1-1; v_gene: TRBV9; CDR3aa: CASSTGLNTEAFF; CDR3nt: TGTGCCAGCTCGACAGGTTTGAACACTGAAGCTTTCTTT
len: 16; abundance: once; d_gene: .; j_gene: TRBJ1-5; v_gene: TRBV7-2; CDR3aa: CASSFGSLGGNQPQHF; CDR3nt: TGTGCCAGCAGCTTCGGGTCCCTCGGAGGCAATCAGCCCCAGCATTTT
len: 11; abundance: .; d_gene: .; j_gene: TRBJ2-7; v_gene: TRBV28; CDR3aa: CASRRKREQYF; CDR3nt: TGTGCCAGCAGACGCAAGCGGGAGCAGTACTTC
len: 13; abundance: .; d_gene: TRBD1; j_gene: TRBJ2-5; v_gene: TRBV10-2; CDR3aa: CASGGQSKETQYF; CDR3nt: TGCGCCAGCGGGGGACAGTCGAAAGAGACCCAGTACTTC
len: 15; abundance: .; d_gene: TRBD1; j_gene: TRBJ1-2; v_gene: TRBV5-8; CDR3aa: CASSWDWDSNYGYTF; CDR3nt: TGTGCCAGCAGCTGGGATTGGGACAGTAACTATGGCTACACCTTC
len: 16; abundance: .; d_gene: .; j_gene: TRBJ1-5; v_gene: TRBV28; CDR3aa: CASSLEPRYSNQPQHF; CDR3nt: TGTGCCAGCAGTTTAGAGCCCCGATATAGCAATCAGCCCCAGCATTTT
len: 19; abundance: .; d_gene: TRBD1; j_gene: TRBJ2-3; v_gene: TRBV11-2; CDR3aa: CASSFRRRQTGAYGDTQYF; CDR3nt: TGTGCCAGCAGCTTTAGGAGGAGGCAGACAGGGGCCTACGGGGATACGCAGTATTTT
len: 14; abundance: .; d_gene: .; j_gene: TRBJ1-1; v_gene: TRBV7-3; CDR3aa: CASSPGSGNTEAFF; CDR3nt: TGTGCCAGCAGCCCGGGGTCGGGGAACACTGAAGCTTTCTTT
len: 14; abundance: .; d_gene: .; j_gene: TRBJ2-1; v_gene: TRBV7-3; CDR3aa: CASSLTQSYNEQFF; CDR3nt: TGTGCCAGCAGCTTAACTCAGTCCTACAATGAGCAGTTCTTC
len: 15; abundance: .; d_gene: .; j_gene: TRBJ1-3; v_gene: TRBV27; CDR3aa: CASSLSSGVGNTIYF; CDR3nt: TGTGCCAGCAGTTTATCGAGTGGGGTGGGAAACACCATATATTTT
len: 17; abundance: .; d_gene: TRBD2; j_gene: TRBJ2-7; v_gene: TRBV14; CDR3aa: CASSRYFGTSGSHEQYF; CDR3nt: TGTGCCAGCAGCCGCTACTTCGGGACTAGCGGGAGCCACGAGCAGTACTTC
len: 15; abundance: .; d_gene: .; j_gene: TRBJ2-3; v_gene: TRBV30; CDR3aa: CALSPGVGSTDTQYF; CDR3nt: TGTGCCTTATCTCCGGGAGTGGGGTCCACAGATACGCAGTATTTT
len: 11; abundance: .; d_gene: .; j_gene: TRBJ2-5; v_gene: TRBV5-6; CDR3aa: CASSFKETQYF; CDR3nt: TGTGCCAGCAGCTTCAAAGAGACCCAGTACTTC
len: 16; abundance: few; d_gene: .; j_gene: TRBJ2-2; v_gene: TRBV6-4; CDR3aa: CASSETDREGTGELFF; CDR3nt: TGTGCCAGCAGTGAGACCGACAGGGAGGGCACCGGGGAGCTGTTTTTT
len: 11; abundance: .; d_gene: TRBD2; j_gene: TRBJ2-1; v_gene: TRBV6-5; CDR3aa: CASRNSGSEFF; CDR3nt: TGTGCCAGCAGAAATAGCGGGAGCGAGTTCTTC
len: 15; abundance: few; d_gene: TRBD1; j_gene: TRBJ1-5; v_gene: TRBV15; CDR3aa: CATAAEGAPGQPQHF; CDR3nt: TGTGCCACAGCCGCGGAGGGGGCGCCTGGGCAGCCCCAGCATTTT
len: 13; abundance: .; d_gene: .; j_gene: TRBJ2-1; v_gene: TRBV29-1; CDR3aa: CSASTTSYNEQFF; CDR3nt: TGCAGCGCTTCGACAACATCCTACAATGAGCAGTTCTTC
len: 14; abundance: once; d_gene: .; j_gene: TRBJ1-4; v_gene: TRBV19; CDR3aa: CASNPPGLREKLFF; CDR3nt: TGTGCCAGTAACCCCCCAGGGCTTCGGGAAAAACTGTTTTTT
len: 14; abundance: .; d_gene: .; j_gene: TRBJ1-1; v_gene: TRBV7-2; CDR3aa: CASSSQGWNTEAFF; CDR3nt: TGTGCCAGCAGCTCTCAGGGGTGGAACACTGAAGCTTTCTTT
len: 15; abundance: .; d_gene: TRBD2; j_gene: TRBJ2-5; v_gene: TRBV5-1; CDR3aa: CASSLSGGSDETQYF; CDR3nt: TGCGCCAGCAGCTTGTCCGGCGGGAGTGACGAGACCCAGTACTTC
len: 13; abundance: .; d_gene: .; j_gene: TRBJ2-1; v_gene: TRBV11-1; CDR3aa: CASSVTREYEQFF; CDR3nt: TGTGCCAGCAGCGTGACTAGGGAATACGAGCAGTTCTTC